The rows below give T cell receptor beta chains drawn from one sample of a study of TIL therapy for anti-PD-1-resistant metastatic lung cancer. Assay used: immunoSEQ multiplex PCR; TCRdb lists only in-frame clones, some missing. The profile shows about 26,000 clones, 63% of them singletons. Material: tumor tissue, obtained at baseline. The source is a woman between 30 and 80 years old with non-small cell lung cancer. CDR3s include the opening cysteine and the closing phenylalanine or tryptophan. The D gene is left open where the match is weak. Expanded clones are given a class, and other clones once, few, many or no size at all.

D gene | J gene | V gene | clone size | CDR3 protein | CDR3 DNA
NA | TRBJ2-7 | TRBV6-7 | few | CATLDGRYEQYF | TGTGCCACCTTGGACGGGCGATACGAGCAGTACTTC
NA | TRBJ2-5 | TRBV19 | few | CASSPADLSAGKTQYF | TGTGCCAGTAGTCCCGCGGACTTGTCGGCTGGGAAGACCCAGTACTTC
TRBD1 | TRBJ2-7 | TRBV5-1 | few | CASSDSGGGEQYF | TGCGCCAGCAGCGACTCAGGGGGCGGCGAGCAGTACTTC
TRBD1 | TRBJ2-1 | TRBV28 | few | CASSFRWDSSYNEQFF | TGTGCCAGCAGTTTTCGTTGGGACAGCAGTTACAATGAGCAGTTCTTC
NA | TRBJ2-3 | TRBV29-1 | NA | CSVEWGSDTQYF | TGCAGCGTTGAATGGGGATCAGATACGCAGTATTTT
NA | TRBJ1-4 | TRBV14 | few | CASSQDVNGKLFF | TGTGCCAGCAGCCAGGATGTCAATGGAAAACTGTTTTTT
NA | TRBJ1-1 | TRBV19 | few | CATSQGNAEAFF | TGTGCCACTTCACAGGGAAACGCTGAAGCTTTCTTT
NA | TRBJ1-1 | TRBV19 | NA | CASSISQFPYRRERGTEAFF | TGTGCCAGTAGTATCTCACAATTCCCTTATCGCCGGGAGAGGGGCACTGAAGCTTTCTTT
NA | TRBJ2-3 | TRBV30 | NA | CAWSDRLFTDTQYF | TGTGCCTGGAGTGACCGACTATTCACAGATACGCAGTATTTT
TRBD2 | TRBJ2-5 | TRBV4-2 | NA | CASSQDRPGGLETQYF | TGTGCCAGCAGCCAAGATCGGCCGGGAGGGCTGGAGACCCAGTACTTC
NA | TRBJ2-7 | TRBV19 | few | CASSIRAEYEQYF | TGTGCCAGTAGTATTCGGGCAGAATACGAGCAGTACTTC
NA | TRBJ2-7 | TRBV5-4 | NA | CASSSRQGYEQYF | TGTGCCAGCAGCTCTCGCCAGGGCTACGAGCAGTACTTC
NA | TRBJ2-3 | TRBV6-1 | NA | CASSEAGDTPTDTQYF | TGTGCCAGCAGTGAAGCAGGGGACACACCCACAGATACGCAGTATTTT
NA | TRBJ2-2 | TRBV10-1 | NA | CASSDGANTGELFF | TGCGCCAGCAGCGACGGCGCGAACACCGGGGAGCTGTTTTTT
TRBD2 | TRBJ2-1 | TRBV2 | NA | CASSEGGLAGNEQFF | TGTGCCAGCAGTGAAGGGGGACTAGCGGGAAATGAGCAGTTCTTC
TRBD2 | TRBJ2-1 | TRBV6-9 | NA | CASRESGSSFF | TGTGCCAGCAGGGAGAGCGGGAGCTCGTTCTTC
NA | TRBJ2-7 | TRBV6-4 | NA | CASSPLGQGYEQYF | TGTGCCAGCAGCCCGTTAGGGCAGGGCTACGAGCAGTACTTC
NA | TRBJ2-1 | TRBV29-1 | once | CSGTEYNEQFF | TGCAGCGGGACAGAATACAATGAGCAGTTCTTC
TRBD1 | TRBJ1-4 | TRBV7-9 | NA | CASSPGTGNEKLFF | TGTGCCAGCAGTCCCGGGACAGGGAATGAAAAACTGTTTTTT
TRBD1 | TRBJ1-1 | TRBV10-3 | once | CAIGQGAGTEAFF | TGTGCCATAGGACAGGGGGCGGGCACTGAAGCTTTCTTT
NA | TRBJ2-7 | TRBV10-3 | NA | CAITVQSGVATEQYF | TGTGCCATCACGGTACAGTCGGGCGTAGCGACCGAGCAGTACTTC
NA | TRBJ1-2 | TRBV6-1 | few | CASSVSAPYGYTF | TGTGCCAGCAGTGTTAGCGCGCCTTATGGCTACACCTTC
TRBD1 | TRBJ1-2 | TRBV19 | NA | CASRRTGNNYGYTF | TGTGCCAGTAGGCGGACAGGGAATAACTATGGCTACACCTTC
NA | TRBJ1-1 | TRBV7-2 | NA | CASSSQPNTEAFF | TGTGCCAGCAGCTCCCAGCCGAACACTGAAGCTTTCTTT
NA | TRBJ1-1 | TRBV7-9 | NA | CASSPFLGTYTEAFF | TGTGCCAGCAGCCCCTTCTTAGGGACCTACACTGAAGCTTTCTTT
NA | TRBJ2-1 | TRBV4-2 | NA | CASSQALGEQFF | TGTGCCAGCAGCCAAGCCCTCGGTGAGCAGTTCTTC
NA | TRBJ1-1 | TRBV19 | NA | CASSIARNTEAFF | TGTGCCAGTAGTATAGCGAGGAACACTGAAGCTTTCTTT
TRBD1 | TRBJ2-5 | TRBV6-5 | NA | CASSRGQKQETQYF | TGTGCCAGCAGCCGGGGACAGAAGCAAGAGACCCAGTACTTC
TRBD2 | TRBJ2-5 | TRBV2 | medium-sized | CASTLGLAGGPEFGETQYF | TGTGCCAGCACACTCGGACTAGCGGGAGGGCCGGAGTTCGGAGAGACCCAGTACTTC
NA | TRBJ2-1 | TRBV5-4 | few | CASSAMGGGSYNEQFF | TGTGCCAGCAGCGCCATGGGAGGTGGCTCCTACAATGAGCAGTTCTTC
NA | TRBJ1-1 | TRBV19 | many | CASSPKRVTEAFF | TGTGCCAGTAGCCCAAAAAGGGTCACTGAAGCTTTCTTT
NA | TRBJ1-1 | TRBV5-1 | NA | CASSNPGNTEAFF | TGCGCCAGCAGCAACCCCGGCAACACTGAAGCTTTCTTT
NA | TRBJ2-2 | TRBV29-1 | NA | CSVRDTGELFF | TGCAGCGTCAGGGACACCGGGGAGCTGTTTTTT
NA | TRBJ1-1 | TRBV7-9 | NA | CASRVRGAAEAFF | TGTGCCAGCAGGGTTCGGGGAGCTGCTGAAGCTTTCTTT
TRBD2 | TRBJ2-5 | TRBV6-1 | NA | CASSVFGGETQYF | TGTGCCAGCAGTGTTTTCGGGGGGGAGACCCAGTACTTC
NA | TRBJ1-5 | TRBV30 | once | CAWSTGQSSNQPQHF | TGTGCCTGGAGCACGGGCCAGTCGAGCAATCAGCCCCAGCATTTT
TRBD1 | TRBJ2-7 | TRBV29-1 | once | CSVEVGQGGYEQYF | TGCAGCGTTGAAGTGGGACAGGGTGGGTACGAGCAGTACTTC
NA | TRBJ2-7 | TRBV7-9 | NA | CASSQDPFYEQYF | TGTGCCAGCAGCCAAGATCCCTTCTACGAGCAGTACTTC
TRBD2 | TRBJ2-6 | TRBV7-9 | NA | CASSSSLAGGLTGANVLTF | TGTGCCAGCAGCTCCAGCCTAGCGGGAGGATTAACTGGGGCCAACGTCCTGACTTTC
TRBD1 | TRBJ1-1 | TRBV19 | NA | CASSVAAGTVGTEAFF | TGTGCCAGTAGCGTCGCGGCCGGGACAGTTGGCACTGAAGCTTTCTTT
TRBD1 | TRBJ1-5 | TRBV19 | few | CASTEWGQGFSNQPQHF | TGTGCCAGTACTGAATGGGGACAGGGATTTAGCAATCAGCCCCAGCATTTT
NA | TRBJ2-1 | TRBV29-1 | NA | CSVAFVGDEQFF | TGCAGCGTTGCATTTGTAGGGGATGAGCAGTTCTTC
NA | TRBJ1-5 | TRBV29-1 | NA | CSVGPGLGEPQHF | TGCAGCGTGGGACCGGGCCTAGGGGAGCCCCAGCATTTT
TRBD2 | TRBJ2-7 | TRBV18 | few | CASSRGSSGLSTF | TGTGCCAGCTCACGCGGTTCTAGCGGCCTCTCGACGTTC
NA | TRBJ2-7 | TRBV7-2 | once | CASSNKPSGYEQYF | TGTGCCAGCAGCAATAAACCAAGCGGGTACGAGCAGTACTTC
NA | TRBJ2-1 | TRBV11-3 | few | CASSPRGPVGNEQFF | TGTGCCAGCAGCCCCCGCGGCCCTGTGGGAAATGAGCAGTTCTTC
NA | TRBJ2-5 | TRBV2 | NA | CASSGTQQETQYF | TGTGCCAGCAGTGGGACTCAGCAAGAGACCCAGTACTTC
NA | TRBJ2-5 | TRBV5-1 | few | CASSFGSQETQYF | TGCGCCAGCAGCTTCGGCAGCCAAGAGACCCAGTACTTC
NA | TRBJ2-7 | TRBV30 | few | CAWSRLVYEQYF | TGTGCCTGGAGCCGACTCGTATACGAGCAGTACTTC
NA | TRBJ2-2 | TRBV6-1 | NA | CASNREPVTGELFF | TGTGCCAGCAACCGGGAGCCAGTAACCGGGGAGCTGTTTTTT
TRBD2 | TRBJ2-7 | TRBV2 | few | CASRRLAGYEQYF | TGTGCCAGCAGACGACTAGCGGGGTACGAGCAGTACTTC
NA | TRBJ2-1 | TRBV6-1 | NA | CASSEVQGRDEQFF | TGTGCCAGCAGTGAAGTCCAGGGGAGGGATGAGCAGTTCTTC
NA | TRBJ2-1 | TRBV7-8 | NA | CASIKLDTYNEQFF | TGTGCCAGCATCAAATTGGACACTTACAATGAGCAGTTCTTC
NA | TRBJ2-7 | TRBV5-6 | NA | CASSRWARQSYEQYF | TGTGCCAGCAGCCGATGGGCGCGGCAGAGCTACGAGCAGTACTTC
TRBD2 | TRBJ2-5 | TRBV10-1 | once | CASSEGLAGPGATQYF | TGCGCCAGCAGTGAAGGACTAGCGGGACCCGGGGCGACCCAGTACTTC
TRBD2 | TRBJ2-7 | TRBV6-1 | NA | CASSEDPWDYYEQYF | TGTGCCAGCAGTGAAGACCCATGGGACTACTACGAGCAGTACTTC
NA | TRBJ1-1 | TRBV18 | NA | CASSPAVGRDTEAFF | TGTGCCAGCTCACCGGCAGTGGGCAGGGACACTGAAGCTTTCTTT
NA | TRBJ1-2 | TRBV2 | NA | CASNPGRTVTNYGYTF | TGTGCCAGCAACCCTGGGCGGACCGTCACTAACTATGGCTACACCTTC
TRBD1 | TRBJ1-1 | TRBV12-5 | few | CASGRDRERNTEAFF | TGTGCTAGTGGTAGGGACAGGGAGAGGAACACTGAAGCTTTCTTT
TRBD1 | TRBJ2-5 | TRBV27 | NA | CASSKITGTGGLETQYF | TGTGCCAGCAGTAAAATTACCGGGACAGGGGGCTTAGAGACCCAGTACTTC